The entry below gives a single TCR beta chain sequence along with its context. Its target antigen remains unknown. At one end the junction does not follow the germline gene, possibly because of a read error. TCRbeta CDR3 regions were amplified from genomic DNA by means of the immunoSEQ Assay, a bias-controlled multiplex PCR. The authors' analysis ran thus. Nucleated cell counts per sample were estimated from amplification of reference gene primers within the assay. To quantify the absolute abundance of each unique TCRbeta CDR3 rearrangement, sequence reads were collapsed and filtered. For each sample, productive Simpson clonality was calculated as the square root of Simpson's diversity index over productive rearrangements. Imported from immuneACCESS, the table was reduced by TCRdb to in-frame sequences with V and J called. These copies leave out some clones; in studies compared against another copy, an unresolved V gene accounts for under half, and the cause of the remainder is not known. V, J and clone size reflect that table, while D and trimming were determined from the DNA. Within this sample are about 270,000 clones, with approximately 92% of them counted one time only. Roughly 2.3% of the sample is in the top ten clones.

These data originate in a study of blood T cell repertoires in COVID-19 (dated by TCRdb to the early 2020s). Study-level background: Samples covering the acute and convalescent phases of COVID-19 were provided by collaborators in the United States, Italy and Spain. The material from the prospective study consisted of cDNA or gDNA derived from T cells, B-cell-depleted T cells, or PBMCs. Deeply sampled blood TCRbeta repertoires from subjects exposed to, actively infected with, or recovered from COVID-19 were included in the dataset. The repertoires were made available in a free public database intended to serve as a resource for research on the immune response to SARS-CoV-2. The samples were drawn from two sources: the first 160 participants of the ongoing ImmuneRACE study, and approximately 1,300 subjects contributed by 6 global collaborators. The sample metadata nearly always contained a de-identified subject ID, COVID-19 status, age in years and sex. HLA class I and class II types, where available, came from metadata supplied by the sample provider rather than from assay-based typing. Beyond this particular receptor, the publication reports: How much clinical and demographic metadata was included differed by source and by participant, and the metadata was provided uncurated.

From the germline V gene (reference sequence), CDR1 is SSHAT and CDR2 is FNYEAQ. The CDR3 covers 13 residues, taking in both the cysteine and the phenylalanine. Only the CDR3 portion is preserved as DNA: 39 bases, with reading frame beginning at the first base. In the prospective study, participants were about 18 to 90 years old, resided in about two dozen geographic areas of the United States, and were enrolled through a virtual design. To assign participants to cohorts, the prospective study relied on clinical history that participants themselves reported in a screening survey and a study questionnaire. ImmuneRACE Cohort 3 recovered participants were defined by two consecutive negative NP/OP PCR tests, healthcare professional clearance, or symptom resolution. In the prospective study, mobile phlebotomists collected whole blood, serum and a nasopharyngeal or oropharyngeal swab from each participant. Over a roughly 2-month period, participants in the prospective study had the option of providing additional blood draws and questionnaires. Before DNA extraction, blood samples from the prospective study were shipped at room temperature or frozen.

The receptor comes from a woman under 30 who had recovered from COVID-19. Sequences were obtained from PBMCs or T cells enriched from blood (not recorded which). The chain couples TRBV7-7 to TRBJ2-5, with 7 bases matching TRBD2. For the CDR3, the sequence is CASSRDYKETQYF. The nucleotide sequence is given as TGTGCTAGCAGCCGGGACTACAAAGAGACCCAGTACTTC. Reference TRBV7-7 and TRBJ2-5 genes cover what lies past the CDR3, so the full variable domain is GAGVSQSPRYKVTKRGQDVTLRCDPISSHATLYWYQQALGQGPEFLTYFNYEAQPDKSGLPSDRFSAERPEGSISTLTIQRTEQRDSAMYRCASSRDYKETQYFGPGTRLLVL.